This TCR beta chain was identified during a study of response to subunit inactivated influenza vaccine. Study results and limitations: Each seasonal flu vaccination may recruit only limited new T cells, authors suggested.

The V gene's germline CDR1 is SQVTM and CDR2 ANQGSEA. Between the trimmed V and J ends, which lost 0 bases and 6 bases, there was a span of 11 bases. This CDR3 region has 13 residues. MiXCR, run by TCRdb on the RT-PCR reads, gives a single entry per CDR3 protein. The table lists approximately 700,000 distinct CDR3 sequences, approximately 14% of them singletons. This clonotype occurred a few times. No antigen is known for it. The V gene is TRBV29-1, the J gene TRBJ2-5; D perhaps matches TRBD1 (6 bases). This TCR was recovered from a man aged 50 or older who received an inactivated influenza vaccine. Sequencing used PBMCs from blood, obtained around 15 days before vaccination. CDR3 bases: TGCAGCGTTGAAGATCTGGGACAAAAGACCCAGTACTTC. Translating gives CSVEDLGQKTQYF.